One sample yielded the 13 T cell receptor beta chains listed below, sequenced in a study of cytomegalovirus exposure and HLA in healthy donors. The primer mix had 60 Vbeta and 13 Jbeta primers. Method: immunoSEQ multiplex PCR; TCRdb's copy keeps in-frame clones and lacks some. The top ten clones hold approximately 3% of a sample with approximately 110,000 clones, less than 80% of them seen once. The material sequenced was PBMCs. The source of these receptors is a woman in her thirties or forties in good health and CMV-seronegative.

V gene TRBV15 combines with J gene TRBJ2-7, with 8 bases identical to TRBD1. The CDR3 consists of 17 residues. The V gene end was trimmed by 3 bases and the J gene end by 3 bases; junction bases not matched to a gene: 13. The germline gives CDR1 LNHNV, CDR2 YYDKDF (reference sequence). The DNA for the CDR3 is TGTGCCACCAGCAGTCACTCTACAGGGGGTGTAATCTACGAGCAGTACTTC. Translation: CATSSHSTGGVIYEQYF.

This CDR3 reads CASSFTAVDTQYF. In DNA, the CDR3 is TGTGCCAGCAGTTTTACAGCTGTTGATACGCAGTATTTT. The chain has TRBV27 and TRBJ2-3; no clear D gene. There are 13 residues in the CDR3. Between the trimmed V and J ends, which lost 3 bases and 6 bases, there was a span of 10 bases. From germline, CDR1 is MNHEY and CDR2 SMNVEV (reference sequence).

This clone appeared a few times. This rearrangement joins TRBV4-1 to TRBJ1-4, with TRBD1 as a possible D gene (6 bases). The germline gives CDR1 MGHRA, CDR2 YSYEKL. The CDR3 runs 16 residues. V lost 8 bases, J lost 0 bases, and 16 bases lay in between. The CDR3 sequence is CASSRGTGPTNEKLFF. CDR3 nucleotide sequence: TGCGCCAGCTCTCGGGGAACAGGGCCAACTAATGAAAAACTGTTTTTT.

This clone was picked up one time. The chain couples TRBV27 to TRBJ1-5; 8 nucleotides line up with TRBD1. This CDR3 contains 13 residues. In germline, CDR1 is MNHEY, CDR2 SMNVEV (reference sequence). Trimming removed 6 bases from V and 2 bases from J; junction bases left unmatched: 0. CDR3 coding DNA: TGTGCCAGCAGGACAGGGGGCAATCAGCCCCAGCATTTT. Translation: CASRTGGNQPQHF.

The chain combines TRBV6-5 with TRBJ2-7; D call uncertain. Trimming took off 6 bases at V and 9 bases at J, with 15 bases between the two ends. Germline loops: CDR1 MNHEY, CDR2 SVGAGI. CDR3 length: 12 residues. CDR3 in amino acids: CASSPSSGRQYF. DNA of the CDR3: TGTGCCAGCAGCCCGTCGTCGGGTAGGCAGTACTTC.

This sequence joins TRBV28 and TRBJ1-2, with 8 bases identical to TRBD1. Germline V CDR1 and CDR2: MDHEN, SYDVKM. The J segment lost 0 bases and the V segment lost 3 bases, leaving 9 bases of the junction unmatched. There are 17 residues in the CDR3. The CDR3: CASSFSGQGRSNYGYTF. The CDR3, as DNA: TGTGCCAGCAGTTTTTCAGGACAGGGACGCTCTAACTATGGCTACACCTTC.

The V call is TRBV30, the J call TRBJ1-1; D perhaps matches TRBD1 (6 bases). The CDR3 has 14 amino acids. Between the trimmed V and J ends, which lost 4 bases and 4 bases, there was a span of 16 bases. Germline lookup yields CDR1 GTSNPN and CDR2 SVGIG (reference sequence). The CDR3, as DNA: TGTGCCTGGAATCCGGGACATGCGAGCACTGAAGCTTTCTTT. It yields the protein CAWNPGHASTEAFF.

The CDR3 DNA reads as TGTGCCAGCTCACCGGAGGATGCGCAGACCCAGTACTTC. Translated: CASSPEDAQTQYF. V usage is TRBV18 and J usage is TRBJ2-5, with TRBD2 as a possible D gene (5 bases). Per the germline V gene, CDR1 is KGHSH and CDR2 is LQKENI. The CDR3 consists of 13 residues. V was cut by 3 bases and J by 6 bases, with 11 bases left in between.

The CDR3 region has the DNA TGTGCCAGCTCCCCAGGGGAGAGGGAGACCCAGTACTTC. Residues: CASSPGERETQYF. The J gene is TRBJ2-5, the V gene TRBV18, with D possibly TRBD1 on 6 matching bases. CDR1 is KGHSH, CDR2 LQKENI, per germline. Deletions cut 6 bases from V and 5 bases from J, with 13 bases between. CDR3 length: 13 residues.

This chain links TRBV15 with TRBJ2-3, with D maybe TRBD1 (6 bases). The V end lost 2 bases, the J end lost 0 bases, and 12 bases lay between the germline ends. This CDR3 is 16 amino acids long. CDR1 is LNHNV and CDR2 is YYDKDF in the germline V gene (reference sequence). The CDR3 DNA reads as TGTGCCACCAGCAGATGGGGACAATCTAGCACAGATACGCAGTATTTT. Translated, it gives CATSRWGQSSTDTQYF.

This clone turned up a few times. The rearrangement links TRBV7-6 to TRBJ1-1, with no clear D. There are 14 residues in the CDR3. CDR1 and CDR2 from the germline V gene are SGHVS and FNYEAQ. With 2 bases removed from V and 3 bases from J, the gap between germline ends came to 10 bases. The CDR3 here is CASSLTRTDTEAFF. CDR3 nucleotides: TGTGCCAGCAGCTTAACTAGAACAGACACTGAAGCTTTCTTT.

This chain links TRBV4-3 with TRBJ2-2; 7 bases align to TRBD2. This CDR3 contains 17 residues. The germline V gene has CDR1 LGHNA and CDR2 YSLEER. The V gene end was trimmed by 0 bases and the J gene end by 2 bases; junction bases not matched to a gene: 6. The CDR3 sequence is CASSQDTQRGNTGELFF. Written as DNA, the CDR3 is TGCGCCAGCAGCCAAGATACCCAGCGGGGAAACACCGGGGAGCTGTTTTTT.

This chain links TRBV5-4 with TRBJ1-6; 7 positions agree with TRBD1. The CDR3 sequence is 15 residues long. Germline CDR1 reads SGHNT; CDR2 reads YYREEE (reference sequence). The ends lost 6 bases at V and 8 bases at J; junction bases unmatched: 11. The CDR3: CASKLGTETYSPLHF. The CDR3 DNA reads as TGTGCCAGCAAATTAGGGACAGAGACATATTCACCCCTCCACTTT.